This T cell receptor (beta chain) was identified in a study of T cells in lung cancer brain metastases. Clones were sequenced by immunoSEQ multiplex PCR, and TCRdb holds only the in-frame ones, with some missing. This table holds approximately 4,800 clones, about 90% found once. As for this clone: Its specificity is unknown.

Overall study findings and caveats: Fragmented FFPE DNA may have left the infiltrating repertoire incompletely captured. Compared with paired primaries, brain metastases showed fewer unique productive clones (roughly 1,400 versus 4,700).

Germline CDR1 and CDR2: SEHNR and FQNEAQ (reference sequence). The J segment lost 7 bases and the V segment lost 2 bases, leaving 11 bases of the junction unmatched. The CDR3 loop spans 16 amino acids. This TCR derives from a woman between 50 and 59 years old with non-small cell lung cancer. Sample: tumor tissue from the primary lung tumor. The genes are TRBV7-9 and TRBJ2-1, with 7 nucleotides matching TRBD2. The DNA for the CDR3 is TGTGCCAGCAGCTTATCCGGGGGAGGGCTGGGGAATGAGCAGTTCTTC. It is translated as CASSLSGGGLGNEQFF.